This TCR beta chain originates from a study of OX40 agonist ivuxolimab in advanced cancers. V lost 4 bases, J lost 3 bases, and 13 bases lay in between. This CDR3 is built from 14 residues. CDR1 and CDR2 from the germline V gene are SGHAT and FQNNGV. The protocol was immunoSEQ multiplex PCR, while the TCRdb copy is restricted to in-frame clones and leaves out a portion. The sample holds 95,000 to 100,000 clones, about four fifths seen once. The sequence came from an adult with an advanced solid tumor such as melanoma, head and neck, liver or kidney cancer. The sample consisted of CD4+ or CD8+ T cells sorted from blood, taken in a trial of the OX40 agonist ivuxolimab. This sequence joins TRBV11-2 and TRBJ2-7; D perhaps matches TRBD1 (6 bases). The CDR3 sequence is CASSWMDSFYEQYF. The CDR3 DNA sequence: TGTGCCAGCAGCTGGATGGACAGTTTCTACGAGCAGTACTTC.